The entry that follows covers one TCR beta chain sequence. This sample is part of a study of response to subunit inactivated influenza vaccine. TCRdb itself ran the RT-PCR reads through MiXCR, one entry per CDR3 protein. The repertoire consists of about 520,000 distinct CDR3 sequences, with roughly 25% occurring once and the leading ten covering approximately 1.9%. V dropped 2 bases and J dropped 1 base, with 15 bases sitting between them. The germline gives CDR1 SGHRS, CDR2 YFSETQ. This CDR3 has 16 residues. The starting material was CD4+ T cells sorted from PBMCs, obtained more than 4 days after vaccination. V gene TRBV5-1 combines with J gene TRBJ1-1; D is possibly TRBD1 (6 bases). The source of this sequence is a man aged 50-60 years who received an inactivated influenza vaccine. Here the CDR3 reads CASSFWAGTTNTEAFF. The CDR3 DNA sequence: TGCGCCAGCAGCTTCTGGGCCGGGACAACGAACACTGAAGCTTTCTTT.